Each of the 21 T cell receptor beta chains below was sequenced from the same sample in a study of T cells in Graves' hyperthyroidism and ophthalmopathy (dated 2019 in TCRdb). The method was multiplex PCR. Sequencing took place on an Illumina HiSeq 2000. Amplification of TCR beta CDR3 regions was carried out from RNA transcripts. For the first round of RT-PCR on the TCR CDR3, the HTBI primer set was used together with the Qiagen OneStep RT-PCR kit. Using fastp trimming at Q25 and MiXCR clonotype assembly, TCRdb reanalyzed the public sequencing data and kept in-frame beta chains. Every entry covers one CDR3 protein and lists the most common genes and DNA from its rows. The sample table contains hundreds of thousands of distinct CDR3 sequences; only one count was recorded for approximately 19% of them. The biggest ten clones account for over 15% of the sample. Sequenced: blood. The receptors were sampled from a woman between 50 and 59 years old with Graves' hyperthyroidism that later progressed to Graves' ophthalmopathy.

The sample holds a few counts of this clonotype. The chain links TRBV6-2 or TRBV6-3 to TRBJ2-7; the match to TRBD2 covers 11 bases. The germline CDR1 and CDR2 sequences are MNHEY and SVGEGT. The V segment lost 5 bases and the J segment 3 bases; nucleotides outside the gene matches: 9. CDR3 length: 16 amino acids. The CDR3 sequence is CASSGPTSGVSYEQYF. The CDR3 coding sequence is TGTGCCAGCAGTGGACCGACTAGCGGGGTAAGCTACGAGCAGTACTTC.

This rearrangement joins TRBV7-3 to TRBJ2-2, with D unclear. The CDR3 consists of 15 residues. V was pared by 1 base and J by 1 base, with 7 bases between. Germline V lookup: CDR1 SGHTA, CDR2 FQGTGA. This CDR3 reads CASSLNSENTGELFF. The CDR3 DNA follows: TGTGCCAGCAGCTTAAACAGTGAGAACACCGGGGAGCTGTTTTTT.

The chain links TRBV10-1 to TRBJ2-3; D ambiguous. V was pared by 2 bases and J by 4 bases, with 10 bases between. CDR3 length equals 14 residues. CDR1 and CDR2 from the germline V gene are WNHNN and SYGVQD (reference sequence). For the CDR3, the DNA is TGCGCCAGCAGTGAGACCCTATCTTCAGATACGCAGTATTTT. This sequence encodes CASSETLSSDTQYF.

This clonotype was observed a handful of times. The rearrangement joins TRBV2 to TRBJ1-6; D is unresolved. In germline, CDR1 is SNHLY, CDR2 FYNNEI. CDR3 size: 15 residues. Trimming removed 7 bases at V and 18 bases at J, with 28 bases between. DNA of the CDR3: TGTGCCAGCAACCTTTTGATCGAAATGAGCTCGGGGTCCCACTTT. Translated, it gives CASNLLIEMSSGSHF.

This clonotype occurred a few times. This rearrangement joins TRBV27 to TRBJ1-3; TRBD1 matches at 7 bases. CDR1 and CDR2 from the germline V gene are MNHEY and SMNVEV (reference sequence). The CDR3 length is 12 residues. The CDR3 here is CATGRPGNTIYF. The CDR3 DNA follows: TGTGCGACAGGGAGACCTGGAAACACCATATATTTT.

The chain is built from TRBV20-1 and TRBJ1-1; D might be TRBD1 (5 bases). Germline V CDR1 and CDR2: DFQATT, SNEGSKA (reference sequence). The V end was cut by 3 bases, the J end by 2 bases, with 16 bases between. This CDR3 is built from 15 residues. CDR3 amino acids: CSASDLTDHNTEAFF. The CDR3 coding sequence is TGCAGTGCTAGCGACCTGACAGATCATAACACTGAAGCTTTCTTT.

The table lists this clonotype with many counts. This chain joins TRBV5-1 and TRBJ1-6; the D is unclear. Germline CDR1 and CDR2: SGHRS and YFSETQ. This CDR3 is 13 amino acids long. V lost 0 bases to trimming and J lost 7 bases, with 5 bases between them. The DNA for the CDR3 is TGCGCCAGCAGCTTGGAGCTCAATTCACCCCTCCACTTT. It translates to CASSLELNSPLHF.

CDR3 protein: CASSVWQEYGYTF. For the CDR3, the DNA is TGTGCCAGCAGTGTCTGGCAAGAATATGGCTACACCTTC. The chain carries TRBV6-1 and TRBJ1-2; D remains ambiguous. The CDR3 consists of 13 residues. Trimming left V 4 bases short and J 5 bases short, with 11 bases between. Germline V CDR1 and CDR2: MNHNS, SASEGT.

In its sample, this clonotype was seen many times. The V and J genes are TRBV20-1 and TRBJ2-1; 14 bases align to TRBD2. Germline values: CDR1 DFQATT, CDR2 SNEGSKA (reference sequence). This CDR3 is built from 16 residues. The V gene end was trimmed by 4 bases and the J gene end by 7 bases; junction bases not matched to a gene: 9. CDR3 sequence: CSATGLAGVPKNEQFF. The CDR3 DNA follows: TGCAGTGCTACGGGACTAGCGGGGGTTCCTAAAAATGAGCAGTTCTTC.

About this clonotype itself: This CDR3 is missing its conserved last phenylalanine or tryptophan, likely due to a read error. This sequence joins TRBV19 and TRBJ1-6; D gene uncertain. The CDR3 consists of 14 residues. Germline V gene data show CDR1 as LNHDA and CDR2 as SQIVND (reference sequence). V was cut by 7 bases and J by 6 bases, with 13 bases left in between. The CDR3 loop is CASNFGNINSPLHL. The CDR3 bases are TGTGCCAGTAACTTCGGGAACATTAATTCACCCCTCCACCTT.

In nucleotides, the CDR3 is TGCAGTGCTCCTCCCGGGATGGGGATTTTCACTGAAGCTTTCTTT. Residues: CSAPPGMGIFTEAFF. The rearrangement uses TRBV20-1 and TRBJ1-1, with D uncertain. Germline loops: CDR1 DFQATT, CDR2 SNEGSKA (reference sequence). The CDR3 loop spans 15 amino acids. Trimming removed 5 bases at V and 4 bases at J, with 20 bases between.

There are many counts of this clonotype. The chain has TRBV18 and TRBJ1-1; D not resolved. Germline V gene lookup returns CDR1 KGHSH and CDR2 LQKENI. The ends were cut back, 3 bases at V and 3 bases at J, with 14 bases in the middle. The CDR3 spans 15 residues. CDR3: CASSPLQGYDTEAFF. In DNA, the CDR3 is TGTGCCAGCTCACCCCTACAAGGATATGACACTGAAGCTTTCTTT.

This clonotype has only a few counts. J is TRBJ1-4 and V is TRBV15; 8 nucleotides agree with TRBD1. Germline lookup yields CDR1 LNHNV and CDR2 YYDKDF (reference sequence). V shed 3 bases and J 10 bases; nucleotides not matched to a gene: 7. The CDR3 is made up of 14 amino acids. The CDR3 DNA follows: TGTGCCACCAGCAGGGACAGGGCCTGGGGAAAACTGTTTTTT. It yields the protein CATSRDRAWGKLFF.

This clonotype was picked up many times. The chain's CDR3 is CASSESILAGGADTQYF. The DNA for the CDR3 is TGCGCCAGCAGTGAGTCCATACTAGCGGGGGGAGCGGATACGCAGTATTTT. The gene calls are TRBV10-1 and TRBJ2-3, with TRBD2 matching over 12 bases. CDR3 length: 17 residues. The V gene's germline CDR1 is WNHNN and CDR2 SYGVQD (reference sequence). V lost 0 bases to trimming and J lost 6 bases; unmatched junction nucleotides: 7.

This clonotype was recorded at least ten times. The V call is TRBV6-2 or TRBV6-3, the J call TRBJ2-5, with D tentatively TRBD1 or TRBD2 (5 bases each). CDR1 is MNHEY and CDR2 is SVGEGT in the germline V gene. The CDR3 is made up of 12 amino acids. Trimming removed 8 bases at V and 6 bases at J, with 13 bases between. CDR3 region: CASAVGDKTQYF. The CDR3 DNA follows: TGTGCCAGCGCTGTGGGGGATAAGACCCAGTACTTC.

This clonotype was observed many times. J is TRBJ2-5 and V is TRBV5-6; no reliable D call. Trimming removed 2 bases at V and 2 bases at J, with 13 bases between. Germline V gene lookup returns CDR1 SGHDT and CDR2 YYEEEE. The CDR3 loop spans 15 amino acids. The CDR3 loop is CASSFTRRSQETQYF. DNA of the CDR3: TGTGCCAGCAGCTTTACCCGACGGTCACAAGAGACCCAGTACTTC.

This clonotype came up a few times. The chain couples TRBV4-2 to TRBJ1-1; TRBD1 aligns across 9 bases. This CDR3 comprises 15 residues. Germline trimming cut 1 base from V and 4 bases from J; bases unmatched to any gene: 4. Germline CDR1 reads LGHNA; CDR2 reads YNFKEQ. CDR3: CASSQGDRVGTEAFF. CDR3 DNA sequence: TGTGCCAGCAGCCAAGGGGACAGGGTCGGCACTGAAGCTTTCTTT.

The DNA of the CDR3 is TGTGCCAGCAGCTTAGTTTACCAAGAGACCCAGTACTTC. Protein product: CASSLVYQETQYF. The chain joins TRBV7-8 to TRBJ2-5; no reliable D call. The germline V and J ends were trimmed by 1 base and 0 bases, with 3 bases remaining between them. Per germline, CDR1 SGHVS and CDR2 FQNEAQ. The CDR3 sequence is 13 residues long.

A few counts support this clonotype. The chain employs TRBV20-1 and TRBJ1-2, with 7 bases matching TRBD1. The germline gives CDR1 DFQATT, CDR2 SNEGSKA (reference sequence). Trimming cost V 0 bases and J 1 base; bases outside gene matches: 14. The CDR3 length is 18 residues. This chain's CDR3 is CSARDLRQGSLNNYGYTF. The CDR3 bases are TGCAGTGCTAGAGATCTCAGACAGGGTTCTCTCAATAACTATGGCTACACCTTC.

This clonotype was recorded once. CDR3 residues: CASSLRPGKAFTNEKLFF. The CDR3 DNA sequence: TGCGCCAGCAGCCTGAGACCTGGGAAGGCATTCACTAATGAAAAACTGTTTTTT. V and J are TRBV4-1 and TRBJ1-4; D unclear. The V gene lost 4 bases and the J gene lost 2 bases, with 20 bases spanning the gap. From germline, CDR1 is MGHRA and CDR2 YSYEKL. CDR3 length: 18 amino acids.

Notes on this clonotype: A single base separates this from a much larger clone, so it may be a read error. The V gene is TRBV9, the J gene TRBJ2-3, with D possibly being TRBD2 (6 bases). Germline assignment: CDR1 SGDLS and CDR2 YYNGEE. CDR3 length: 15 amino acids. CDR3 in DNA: TGTACCAGCACTTCCTCGCGGGGAAGCACAGATACGCAGTATTTT. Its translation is CTSTSSRGSTDTQYF. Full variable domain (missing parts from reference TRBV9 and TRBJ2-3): DSGVTQTPKHLITATGQRVTLRCSPRSGDLSVYWYQQSLDQGLQFLIQYYNGEERAKGNILERFSAQQFPDLHSELNLSSLELGDSALYFCTSTSSRGSTDTQYFGPGTRLTVL.